The rows below give T cell receptor beta chains drawn from one sample of a study of T-cell memory formation after mild COVID-19. Using its own MiXCR run on the 5' RACE reads, TCRdb lists one record per CDR3 protein. Altogether roughly 160,000 distinct CDR3 sequences are present, 10% to 15% being singletons, with the ten largest covering roughly 3.3%. The specimen sequenced was PBMCs or a T cell subset sorted from them (not recorded which). The receptor source for this set is a man aged 18-30 years who had mild COVID-19 (a few samples of this study predate the infection). Cell type and time point are not known. Both conserved end residues are part of each CDR3. Each record gives: clone size, V gene, D gene, J gene, CDR3 protein, CDR3 DNA. The D gene is left open where the match is weak. Not every row has a clone size; where given, it reads once, few, many or a size class.

clone_size: NA; v_call: TRBV2; d_call: TRBD2; j_call: TRBJ2-5; cdr3_aa: CASSEVAGDGTQYF; cdr3_nt: TGTGCCAGCAGTGAAGTGGCGGGGGATGGGACCCAGTACTTC
clone_size: NA; v_call: TRBV5-1; d_call: NA; j_call: TRBJ2-3; cdr3_aa: CASSFRQTDTQYF; cdr3_nt: TGCGCCAGCAGCTTTCGACAGACAGATACGCAGTATTTT
clone_size: NA; v_call: TRBV5-1; d_call: NA; j_call: TRBJ2-3; cdr3_aa: CASSFGAGNTQYF; cdr3_nt: TGCGCCAGCAGTTTTGGGGCCGGGAATACGCAGTATTTT
clone_size: NA; v_call: TRBV7-2; d_call: NA; j_call: TRBJ2-5; cdr3_aa: CASSPGRKETQYF; cdr3_nt: TGTGCCAGCAGCCCGGGACGGAAAGAGACCCAGTACTTC
clone_size: few; v_call: TRBV24-1; d_call: TRBD2; j_call: TRBJ2-1; cdr3_aa: CATSALGGENEQFF; cdr3_nt: TGTGCCACCAGTGCCCTTGGGGGGGAAAATGAGCAGTTCTTC
clone_size: many; v_call: TRBV6-2/TRBV6-3; d_call: NA; j_call: TRBJ2-7; cdr3_aa: CASRWDGFSYEQYF; cdr3_nt: TGTGCCAGCAGATGGGACGGGTTTTCCTACGAGCAGTACTTC
clone_size: few; v_call: TRBV20-1; d_call: NA; j_call: TRBJ1-5; cdr3_aa: CSARVRGRGGNQPQHF; cdr3_nt: TGCAGTGCTAGAGTCCGAGGCAGGGGTGGCAATCAGCCCCAGCATTTT
clone_size: NA; v_call: TRBV9; d_call: TRBD1; j_call: TRBJ2-5; cdr3_aa: CASSVYGSLGTGEQETQYF; cdr3_nt: TGTGCCAGCAGCGTTTACGGCAGTTTAGGGACAGGGGAACAAGAGACCCAGTACTTC
clone_size: few; v_call: TRBV20-1; d_call: TRBD1; j_call: TRBJ1-2; cdr3_aa: CSARQGANYGYTF; cdr3_nt: TGCAGTGCCCGACAGGGGGCTAACTATGGCTACACCTTC
clone_size: NA; v_call: TRBV3-1; d_call: TRBD1; j_call: TRBJ2-3; cdr3_aa: CASSQDSGTADTDTQYF; cdr3_nt: TGTGCCAGCAGCCAAGATTCCGGGACAGCCGACACAGATACGCAGTATTTT
clone_size: few; v_call: TRBV11-2; d_call: TRBD2; j_call: TRBJ2-3; cdr3_aa: CASSTGTRGDTQYF; cdr3_nt: TGTGCCAGCAGCACCGGGACTAGGGGAGATACGCAGTATTTT
clone_size: NA; v_call: TRBV29-1; d_call: NA; j_call: TRBJ1-2; cdr3_aa: CSVVGVNYGYTF; cdr3_nt: TGCAGCGTTGTTGGGGTTAACTATGGCTACACCTTC
clone_size: NA; v_call: TRBV5-1; d_call: NA; j_call: TRBJ2-5; cdr3_aa: CASKPGWQETQYF; cdr3_nt: TGCGCCAGCAAACCGGGATGGCAAGAGACCCAGTACTTC
clone_size: few; v_call: TRBV18; d_call: NA; j_call: TRBJ2-5; cdr3_aa: CASSPPVQETQYF; cdr3_nt: TGTGCCAGCTCACCGCCCGTACAAGAGACCCAGTACTTC
clone_size: NA; v_call: TRBV18; d_call: TRBD1; j_call: TRBJ1-5; cdr3_aa: CASSPETGVNQPQHF; cdr3_nt: TGTGCCAGCTCACCAGAAACAGGGGTTAATCAGCCCCAGCATTTT
clone_size: NA; v_call: TRBV7-2; d_call: TRBD1; j_call: TRBJ1-2; cdr3_aa: CASSVGQGQYGYTF; cdr3_nt: TGTGCCAGCAGCGTCGGACAGGGACAGTATGGCTACACCTTC
clone_size: NA; v_call: TRBV7-2; d_call: NA; j_call: TRBJ1-1; cdr3_aa: CASSLRINPNTEAFF; cdr3_nt: TGTGCCAGCAGCTTGCGGATCAACCCTAACACTGAAGCTTTCTTT
clone_size: few; v_call: TRBV20-1; d_call: NA; j_call: TRBJ2-7; cdr3_aa: CSPKNPGELVSYF; cdr3_nt: TGCAGCCCTAAGAACCCGGGGGAATTGGTGTCGTACTTC
clone_size: NA; v_call: TRBV12-3/TRBV12-4; d_call: NA; j_call: TRBJ1-1; cdr3_aa: CASSPQGSMNTEAFF; cdr3_nt: TGTGCCAGCAGCCCTCAGGGCTCCATGAACACTGAAGCTTTCTTT
clone_size: NA; v_call: TRBV7-3; d_call: TRBD1; j_call: TRBJ2-4; cdr3_aa: CASSQGTGNIQYF; cdr3_nt: TGTGCCAGCAGCCAAGGGACAGGAAACATTCAGTACTTC
clone_size: NA; v_call: TRBV18; d_call: NA; j_call: TRBJ1-3; cdr3_aa: CASSPTMGVSGNTIYF; cdr3_nt: TGTGCCAGCTCACCAACGATGGGGGTCTCTGGAAACACCATATATTTT
clone_size: few; v_call: TRBV20-1; d_call: NA; j_call: TRBJ1-2; cdr3_aa: CSARVDYGYTF; cdr3_nt: TGCAGTGCTAGAGTCGACTATGGCTACACCTTC
clone_size: NA; v_call: TRBV11-2; d_call: NA; j_call: TRBJ2-7; cdr3_aa: CASSLGGFSTYEQYF; cdr3_nt: TGTGCCAGCAGCTTAGGAGGATTCAGCACCTACGAGCAGTACTTC
clone_size: NA; v_call: TRBV7-3; d_call: NA; j_call: TRBJ1-1; cdr3_aa: CASSLIQLNTEAFF; cdr3_nt: TGTGCCAGCAGCTTAATACAGCTGAACACTGAAGCTTTCTTT
clone_size: NA; v_call: TRBV6-6; d_call: NA; j_call: TRBJ2-1; cdr3_aa: CASSYAFEYRFF; cdr3_nt: TGTGCCAGCAGTTACGCTTTCGAGTATAGGTTCTTC
clone_size: few; v_call: TRBV7-2; d_call: TRBD1; j_call: TRBJ2-7; cdr3_aa: CASSRGQAKEQYF; cdr3_nt: TGTGCCAGCAGCAGGGGACAGGCTAAAGAGCAGTACTTC
clone_size: many; v_call: TRBV27; d_call: NA; j_call: TRBJ2-7; cdr3_aa: CASSSRAAYYEQYF; cdr3_nt: TGTGCCAGCAGTTCACGAGCGGCTTACTACGAGCAGTACTTC
clone_size: NA; v_call: TRBV7-2; d_call: TRBD2; j_call: TRBJ2-5; cdr3_aa: CASSATSGGKETQYF; cdr3_nt: TGTGCCAGCAGCGCCACTAGCGGGGGGAAAGAGACCCAGTACTTC
clone_size: few; v_call: TRBV7-2; d_call: NA; j_call: TRBJ2-7; cdr3_aa: CASSFRDSYEQYF; cdr3_nt: TGTGCCAGCAGCTTTCGAGACTCCTACGAGCAGTACTTC
clone_size: NA; v_call: TRBV5-1; d_call: TRBD2; j_call: TRBJ2-3; cdr3_aa: CASVLGSGGYTDTQYF; cdr3_nt: TGCGCCAGCGTACTTGGAAGCGGGGGTTACACAGATACGCAGTATTTT
clone_size: many; v_call: TRBV7-6; d_call: NA; j_call: TRBJ2-1; cdr3_aa: CASTQQGYASYNEQFF; cdr3_nt: TGTGCCAGCACCCAACAGGGCTATGCTTCCTACAATGAGCAGTTCTTC
clone_size: NA; v_call: TRBV27; d_call: NA; j_call: TRBJ1-3; cdr3_aa: CASSLEGRGNTIYF; cdr3_nt: TGTGCCAGCAGTTTGGAAGGACGTGGAAACACCATATATTTT
clone_size: NA; v_call: TRBV27; d_call: TRBD1; j_call: TRBJ2-3; cdr3_aa: CASSFEAGRGHTDTQYF; cdr3_nt: TGTGCCAGCAGTTTTGAGGCCGGCAGGGGGCATACAGATACGCAGTATTTT
clone_size: NA; v_call: TRBV7-2; d_call: TRBD2; j_call: TRBJ2-2; cdr3_aa: CASRTLAGATGELFF; cdr3_nt: TGTGCCAGCAGGACACTAGCGGGGGCAACCGGGGAGCTGTTTTTT
clone_size: NA; v_call: TRBV12-3/TRBV12-4; d_call: NA; j_call: TRBJ2-2; cdr3_aa: CASSFGPQVGGTGELFF; cdr3_nt: TGTGCCAGCAGTTTCGGGCCTCAAGTGGGGGGAACCGGGGAGCTGTTTTTT
clone_size: NA; v_call: TRBV12-3/TRBV12-4; d_call: NA; j_call: TRBJ1-5; cdr3_aa: CASSGGVRSNQPQHF; cdr3_nt: TGTGCCAGCTCTGGAGGGGTGCGGAGCAATCAGCCCCAGCATTTT
clone_size: few; v_call: TRBV28; d_call: NA; j_call: TRBJ1-5; cdr3_aa: CASSFPLTHEIAAQHF; cdr3_nt: TGTGCCAGCAGTTTTCCCCTGACCCATGAGATAGCAGCCCAGCATTTT
clone_size: few; v_call: TRBV10-3; d_call: NA; j_call: TRBJ1-6; cdr3_aa: CAISESGENSPLHF; cdr3_nt: TGTGCCATCAGTGAGTCAGGGGAGAATTCACCCCTCCACTTT
clone_size: NA; v_call: TRBV7-9; d_call: NA; j_call: TRBJ1-2; cdr3_aa: CASSLEENYGYTF; cdr3_nt: TGTGCCAGCAGCTTAGAGGAGAACTATGGCTACACCTTC
clone_size: few; v_call: TRBV24-1; d_call: NA; j_call: TRBJ2-1; cdr3_aa: CATGSRRNEQFF; cdr3_nt: TGTGCCACCGGGTCCCGGCGCAATGAGCAGTTCTTC
clone_size: few; v_call: TRBV7-2; d_call: NA; j_call: TRBJ1-2; cdr3_aa: CASSLTTGYYGYTF; cdr3_nt: TGTGCCAGCAGCTTAACGACAGGCTACTATGGCTACACCTTC
clone_size: many; v_call: TRBV27; d_call: NA; j_call: TRBJ2-6; cdr3_aa: CASSHYTTGANVLTF; cdr3_nt: TGTGCCAGCAGCCATTACACTACTGGGGCCAACGTCCTGACTTTC
clone_size: NA; v_call: TRBV12-3/TRBV12-4; d_call: NA; j_call: TRBJ1-1; cdr3_aa: CASRGSGVAEAFF; cdr3_nt: TGTGCCAGCAGGGGGTCGGGGGTTGCTGAAGCTTTCTTT
clone_size: few; v_call: TRBV6-5; d_call: NA; j_call: TRBJ2-4; cdr3_aa: CASSWTASRVGNIQYF; cdr3_nt: TGTGCCAGCAGCTGGACTGCCTCAAGGGTCGGGAACATTCAGTACTTC
clone_size: NA; v_call: TRBV6-2/TRBV6-3; d_call: NA; j_call: TRBJ2-7; cdr3_aa: CASSRSGLQQVRRNGEQYF; cdr3_nt: TGTGCCAGCAGTCGCTCCGGACTTCAGCAAGTTAGGCGAAACGGGGAGCAGTACTTC
clone_size: NA; v_call: TRBV5-1; d_call: TRBD2; j_call: TRBJ2-5; cdr3_aa: CASNDGGAIETQYF; cdr3_nt: TGCGCCAGCAACGACGGGGGGGCCATTGAGACCCAGTACTTC
clone_size: few; v_call: TRBV6-2/TRBV6-3; d_call: NA; j_call: TRBJ2-3; cdr3_aa: CASRQGSHTDTQYF; cdr3_nt: TGTGCCAGCAGGCAGGGGAGCCACACAGATACGCAGTATTTT
clone_size: few; v_call: TRBV27; d_call: NA; j_call: TRBJ1-2; cdr3_aa: CASSSYTPEEDGYTF; cdr3_nt: TGTGCCAGCAGTTCCTATACCCCGGAGGAGGATGGCTACACCTTC
clone_size: few; v_call: TRBV9; d_call: TRBD2; j_call: TRBJ2-3; cdr3_aa: CASSVDTGRTDTQYF; cdr3_nt: TGTGCCAGCAGCGTAGATACCGGGAGGACAGATACGCAGTATTTT
clone_size: many; v_call: TRBV12-3/TRBV12-4; d_call: NA; j_call: TRBJ2-1; cdr3_aa: CASSINPVREFF; cdr3_nt: TGTGCCAGCAGTATAAACCCCGTGCGGGAGTTCTTC
clone_size: few; v_call: TRBV20-1; d_call: NA; j_call: TRBJ1-2; cdr3_aa: CSARDDIRAGYTF; cdr3_nt: TGCAGTGCTAGAGATGATATCAGGGCTGGCTACACCTTC
clone_size: NA; v_call: TRBV6-5; d_call: TRBD1; j_call: TRBJ1-1; cdr3_aa: CASSRTGGNTEAFF; cdr3_nt: TGTGCCAGCAGCCGAACAGGGGGCAACACTGAAGCTTTCTTT
clone_size: few; v_call: TRBV6-5; d_call: NA; j_call: TRBJ1-2; cdr3_aa: CASSYSPTDYGYTF; cdr3_nt: TGTGCCAGCAGTTACTCTCCGACGGACTATGGCTACACCTTC